This TCR beta chain was sequenced for a study of CD8+ T cells in alopecia areata. On the study more broadly: By percentage of affected scalp area, the severity of treated patients was scored. Broader study findings: In blood and scalp, many expanded lesional clones persisted during tofacitinib.

Treatment specified: oral pan-JAK inhibitor, 5-10 mg twice daily. Those with alopecia areata gave lesional scalp punch biopsies and peripheral blood. A FACSAria was used to sort CD4+ and CD8+ T cells. These cells came from PBMCs. Once RNA had been extracted, it was reverse transcribed into cDNA to act as the sequencing template. Some clones are missing from TCRdb's copy, which holds only in-frame ones; the method was immunoSEQ multiplex PCR. Of about 300,000 clones in the sample, 58% were seen once. The CDR3 loop spans 13 amino acids. Germline CDR1 and CDR2: ENHRY and SYGVKD. V was cut by 9 bases and J by 5 bases, with 14 bases left in between. About this clone: Its target is not known.

Sequenced here: CD4+ T cells sorted from blood, sampled at week 24, from a patient treated with tofacitinib. This chain connects TRBV10-3 to TRBJ2-1; D possibly corresponds to TRBD2 (6 bases). This receptor was identified in a human donor with alopecia areata. The CDR3 DNA reads TGTGCCATAGGACTATCCCAGAACAATGAGCAGTTCTTC. It codes for CAIGLSQNNEQFF.